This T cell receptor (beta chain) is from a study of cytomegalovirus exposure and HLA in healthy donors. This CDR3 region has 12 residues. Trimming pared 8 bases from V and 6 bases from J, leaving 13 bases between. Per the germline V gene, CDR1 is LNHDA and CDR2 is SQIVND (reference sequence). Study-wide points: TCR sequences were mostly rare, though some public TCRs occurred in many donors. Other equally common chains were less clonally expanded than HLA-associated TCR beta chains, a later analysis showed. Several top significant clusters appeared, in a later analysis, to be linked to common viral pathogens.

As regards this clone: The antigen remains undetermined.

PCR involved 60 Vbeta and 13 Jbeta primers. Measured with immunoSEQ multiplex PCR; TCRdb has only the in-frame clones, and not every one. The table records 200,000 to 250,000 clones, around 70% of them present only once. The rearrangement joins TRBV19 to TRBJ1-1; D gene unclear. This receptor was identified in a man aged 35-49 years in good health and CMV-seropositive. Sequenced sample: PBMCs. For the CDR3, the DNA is TGTGCCAGTGAGGGCGGAATTGCTGAAGCTTTCTTT. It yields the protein CASEGGIAEAFF.